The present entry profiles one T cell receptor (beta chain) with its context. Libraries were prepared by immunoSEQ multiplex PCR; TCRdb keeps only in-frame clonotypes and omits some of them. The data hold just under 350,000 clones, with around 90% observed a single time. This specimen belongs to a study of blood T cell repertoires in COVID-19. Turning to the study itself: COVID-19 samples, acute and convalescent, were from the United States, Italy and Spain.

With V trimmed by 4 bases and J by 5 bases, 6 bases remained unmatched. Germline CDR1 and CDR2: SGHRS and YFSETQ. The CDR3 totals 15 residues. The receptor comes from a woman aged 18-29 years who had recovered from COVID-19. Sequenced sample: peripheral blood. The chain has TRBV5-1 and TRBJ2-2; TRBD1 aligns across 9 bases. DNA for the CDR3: TGCGCCAGCAGCCAGGACAGGGGAGATACCGGGGAGCTGTTTTTT. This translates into CASSQDRGDTGELFF.